This TCR beta chain was profiled in a study of technical replicates of blood from several donors. Germline V gene data show CDR1 as SGHVS and CDR2 as FNYEAQ. Trimming removed 3 bases at V and 6 bases at J, with 12 bases between. This CDR3 is 14 amino acids long. The table came from immunoSEQ multiplex PCR; TCRdb's copy has only in-frame clones and leaves some out. Of about 60,000 clones in the sample, around 92% were seen once. This clonotype was sampled from a human donor in good health. Some clones in this sample may be carry-over from other donors' samples. The J gene is TRBJ2-1, the V gene TRBV7-6; no clear D. Sequencing was carried out using PBMCs. The CDR3: CASSFTRASNEQFF. The CDR3 DNA sequence: TGTGCCAGCAGCTTTACCCGTGCGAGCAATGAGCAGTTCTTC. Based on the CDR3 plus reference TRBV7-6 and TRBJ2-1, the full variable domain is GAGVSQSPRYKVTKRGQDVALRCDPISGHVSLYWYRQALGQGPEFLTYFNYEAQQDKSGLPNDRFSAERPEGSISTLTIQRTEQRDSAMYRCASSFTRASNEQFFGPGTRLTVL.